This entry lists 18 T cell receptor beta chains sequenced from one sample in a study of blood T cell repertoires in COVID-19. Method: immunoSEQ multiplex PCR; TCRdb's copy keeps in-frame clones and lacks some. In the table there are roughly 240,000 clones, about nine tenths of which are singletons. Sequenced sample: PBMCs or T cells enriched from blood (not recorded which). These receptors were taken from a man between 45 and 60 years old who had been exposed to COVID-19.

The J gene is TRBJ2-5, the V gene TRBV19; 7 positions agree with TRBD1. The CDR3 length is 13 residues. V dropped 6 bases and J dropped 7; count of bases not matched to a gene: 8. Germline V CDR1 and CDR2: LNHDA, SQIVND (reference sequence). CDR3 protein: CASRPTGTWTQYF. The CDR3 bases are TGTGCCAGTAGGCCGACAGGGACCTGGACCCAGTACTTC.

The chain links TRBV10-3 to TRBJ1-1; 10 nucleotides agree with TRBD1. CDR3 size: 15 residues. The trim removed 11 bases at V and 1 base at J, leaving 10 bases unmatched. Germline V gene sequence: CDR1 ENHRY, CDR2 SYGVKD. The CDR3: CAAREGQGQNTEAFF. CDR3 nucleotides: TGTGCCGCAAGGGAGGGACAGGGGCAGAACACTGAAGCTTTCTTT.

A remark on this clone: The same CDR3 also results from other DNA sequences found in this sample. This chain links TRBV28 with TRBJ1-6; 10 bases fit TRBD1. The CDR3 is made up of 14 amino acids. CDR1 is MDHEN, CDR2 SYDVKM, per germline. Unmatched junction bases numbered 2, after V lost 5 bases and J lost 7 bases. The CDR3 sequence is CASSLTGGNSPLHF. CDR3 bases: TGTGCCAGCAGTCTGACAGGGGGCAATTCACCCCTCCACTTT.

This chain connects TRBV12-5 to TRBJ1-1, with no clear D. The CDR3 loop spans 14 amino acids. V was pared by 5 bases and J by 8 bases, with 18 bases between. Per germline, CDR1 LGHNT and CDR2 FRNRAP. In DNA, the CDR3 is TGTGCTAGTGGTCATCACATCCCGGGATCCGAAGCTTTCTTT. Its protein product is CASGHHIPGSEAFF.

The J gene is TRBJ2-5, the V gene TRBV9; a possible D gene is TRBD1 (5 bases). V lost 0 bases to trimming and J lost 2 bases, with 8 bases between them. Germline CDR1 SGDLS, CDR2 YYNGEE. This CDR3 is 14 amino acids long. This CDR3 is CASSVGQLQETQYF. CDR3 DNA: TGTGCCAGCAGCGTAGGACAGCTACAAGAGACCCAGTACTTC.

This clone was recorded only once. V gene TRBV15 combines with J gene TRBJ2-1, with TRBD2 matching 13 bases. After removal of 0 bases from V and 3 bases from J, the junction contained 5 bases not matched to a gene. The CDR3 has 18 amino acids. Looked up from germline, CDR1 is LNHNV and CDR2 is YYDKDF (reference sequence). This CDR3 reads CATSRDFRTSGSYNEQFF. CDR3 sequence (DNA): TGTGCCACCAGCAGAGATTTTCGGACTAGCGGGAGCTACAATGAGCAGTTCTTC.

The chain carries TRBV19 and TRBJ2-7; D unresolved. The CDR3 is made up of 18 amino acids. Germline V lookup: CDR1 LNHDA, CDR2 SQIVND (reference sequence). The ends were cut back, 1 base at V and 0 bases at J, with 19 bases in the middle. For the CDR3, the DNA is TGTGCCAGTAGTATAGGCCCGAGTTACCGTGGTTCCTCCTACGAGCAGTACTTC. Translated: CASSIGPSYRGSSYEQYF. The full variable domain, rest sourced from reference TRBV19 and TRBJ2-7, is DGGITQSPKYLFRKEGQNVTLSCEQNLNHDAMYWYRQDPGQGLRLIYYSQIVNDFQKGDIAEGYSVSREKKESFPLTVTSAQKNPTAFYLCASSIGPSYRGSSYEQYFGPGTRLTVT.

The chain is built from TRBV10-3 and TRBJ1-1; D is uncertain. V was clipped by 7 bases and J by 1 base, with 13 bases between them. In germline, CDR1 is ENHRY, CDR2 SYGVKD. This CDR3 has 14 amino acids. The CDR3 DNA sequence: TGTGCCATCACCGGGGAGATTGGGAACACTGAAGCTTTCTTT. Translation gives CAITGEIGNTEAFF.

The chain joins TRBV10-2 to TRBJ1-1; D is ambiguous. Germline CDR1 is WSHSY and CDR2 is SAAADI. This CDR3 spans 15 amino acids. V was cut by 3 bases and J by 0 bases, with 11 bases left in between. The CDR3 reads CASSDASFMNTEAFF. In DNA form, the CDR3 reads TGCGCCAGCAGTGATGCAAGCTTCATGAACACTGAAGCTTTCTTT.

This clone occurred once. Other DNA sequences from this sample encode an identical CDR3 as well. CDR3 nucleotides: TGTGCCAGCAGTTTAAGGGCGGGGGGCCCCTACAATGAGCAGTTCTTC. Amino acid sequence: CASSLRAGGPYNEQFF. The chain employs TRBV28 and TRBJ2-1; 8 positions match TRBD2. Trimming at V came to 2 bases and at J to 2 bases, leaving 5 bases not matched to a gene. Germline V gene sequence: CDR1 MDHEN, CDR2 SYDVKM. This CDR3 contains 16 residues. The full variable domain, completed using reference TRBV28 and TRBJ2-1, is DVKVTQSSRYLVKRTGEKVFLECVQDMDHENMFWYRQDPGLGLRLIYFSYDVKMKEKGDIPEGYSVSREKKERFSLILESASTNQTSMYLCASSLRAGGPYNEQFFGPGTRLTVL.

CDR3 DNA: TGTGCCAGTTCCCCGGCGGGGGGGCTGGGTGAGCAGTTCTTC. This codes for CASSPAGGLGEQFF. The chain couples TRBV7-6 to TRBJ2-1; 9 nucleotides match TRBD2. V was pared by 9 bases and J by 9 bases, with 12 bases of the junction left unmatched. CDR3 length: 14 residues. Per the germline V gene, CDR1 is SGHVS and CDR2 is FNYEAQ.

This chain connects TRBV18 to TRBJ2-2, with 7 bases identical to TRBD2. The CDR3 is 16 amino acids. V trimming: 0 bases; J trimming: 4 bases; junction bases outside the gene matches: 5. The germline V gene encodes CDR1 KGHSH and CDR2 LQKENI. CDR3 in amino acids: CASSPPMGGATGELFF. CDR3 DNA sequence: TGTGCCAGCTCACCACCGATGGGAGGGGCCACCGGGGAGCTGTTTTTT.

The CDR3 DNA sequence: TGTGCCAGCAAAACAGCCTGGGAGCAGTACTTC. This codes for CASKTAWEQYF. This rearrangement joins TRBV6-5 to TRBJ2-7; D call uncertain. The CDR3 sequence is 11 residues long. The V end was cut by 7 bases, the J end by 7 bases, with 11 bases between. CDR1 is MNHEY, CDR2 SVGAGI, per germline.

V usage is TRBV28 and J usage is TRBJ2-7, with TRBD2 as a possible D gene (7 bases). The V gene lost 2 bases and the J gene lost 4 bases, with 15 bases spanning the gap. Germline CDR1 and CDR2: MDHEN and SYDVKM. This CDR3 contains 15 residues. Here the CDR3 DNA reads TGTGCCAGCAGTTTAGGGGAGGGGGGCCTTTACGAGCAGTACGTC. It is translated as CASSLGEGGLYEQYV.

The V gene is TRBV9, the J gene TRBJ2-1; 10 nucleotides align to TRBD2. V gave up 7 bases and J gave up 6 bases; unmatched junction bases: 13. Germline V gene lookup returns CDR1 SGDLS and CDR2 YYNGEE. CDR3 length: 16 amino acids. Written as DNA, the CDR3 is TGTGCCAGCGGAATATCGGGACTAGCGATGTCCAATGAGCAGTTCTTC. This translates into CASGISGLAMSNEQFF.

This rearrangement joins TRBV28 to TRBJ2-7, with a tentative D call TRBD1 (6 bases). V was trimmed by 4 bases and J by 6 bases, leaving 10 bases between them. Germline CDR1 is MDHEN and CDR2 is SYDVKM. The CDR3 loop spans 12 amino acids. The DNA for the CDR3 is TGTGCCAGCAGTTCCACAGGGACCGAGCAGTACTTC. Residues: CASSSTGTEQYF.

The count of this clone is one. The rearrangement joins TRBV5-4 to TRBJ1-2; D is perhaps TRBD1 (6 bases). The CDR3 has 16 amino acids. Germline loops: CDR1 SGHNT, CDR2 YYREEE (reference sequence). Trimming removed 0 bases at V and 4 bases at J, with 16 bases between. The DNA for the CDR3 is TGTGCCAGCAGCTTGGGACAAAAACAGGGACCCTATGGCTACACCTTC. Amino acids: CASSLGQKQGPYGYTF.

The genes are TRBV2 and TRBJ1-2; D unresolved. In germline, CDR1 is SNHLY, CDR2 FYNNEI. This CDR3 has 13 residues. The V gene lost 3 bases and the J gene lost 4 bases, with 9 bases spanning the gap. CDR3 amino acids: CASSEFGFYGYTF. The CDR3 bases are TGTGCCAGCAGTGAGTTCGGTTTCTATGGCTACACCTTC.